The entry below gives a single TCR beta chain sequence along with its context. Its antigen is currently unknown. V was clipped by 5 bases and J by 2 bases, with 12 bases between them. Germline V lookup: CDR1 SGHRS, CDR2 YFSETQ. There are 14 residues in the CDR3. The data were obtained in a study of cytomegalovirus exposure and HLA in healthy donors. Notes on the study in general: Later analysis identified a missense DCLRE1C variant that was linked to TCR beta V- and J-gene trimming. Previous analysis showed most TCR beta V segments were productive about 87% or about 30% of the time. Presence/absence analyses treated sequencing depth as roughly uniform across donors. With high specificity and sensitivity, the classifier reportedly diagnosed cytomegalovirus status.

Primers: 60 Vbeta forward and 13 Jbeta reverse. Here immunoSEQ multiplex PCR was the method, and the copy in TCRdb shows in-frame clones only, minus some. This sample has about 79,000 clones; about two thirds occur once, and the top ten carry around 7%. This receptor was obtained from a woman aged 45-65 years in good health and CMV-seropositive. The rearrangement links TRBV5-1 to TRBJ2-3; tentatively, D is TRBD1 (6 bases). Sequencing was carried out using PBMCs. CDR3 region: CASRPDRSTDTQYF. The CDR3 DNA reads TGCGCCAGCAGACCGGACAGATCCACAGATACGCAGTATTTT.